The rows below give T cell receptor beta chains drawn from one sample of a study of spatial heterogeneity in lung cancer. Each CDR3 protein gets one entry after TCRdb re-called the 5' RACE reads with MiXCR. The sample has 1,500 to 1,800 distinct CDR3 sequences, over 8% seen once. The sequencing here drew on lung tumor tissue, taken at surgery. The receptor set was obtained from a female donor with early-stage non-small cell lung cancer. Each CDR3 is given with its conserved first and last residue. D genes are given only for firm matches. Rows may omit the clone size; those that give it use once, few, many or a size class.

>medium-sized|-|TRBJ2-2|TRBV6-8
TGTGCCAGCAGTTACGGGGACACCGGGGAGCTGTTTTTT
CASSYGDTGELFF
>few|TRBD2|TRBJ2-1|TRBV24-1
TGTGCCACCAGTGATCCCGGGACTAGCTGGGGCAATGAGCAGTTCTTC
CATSDPGTSWGNEQFF
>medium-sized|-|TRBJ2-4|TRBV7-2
TGTGCCAGCAGCTTCAGGGATGCCAAAAACATTCAGTACTTC
CASSFRDAKNIQYF
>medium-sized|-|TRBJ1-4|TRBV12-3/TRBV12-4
TGTGCCAGCAGCCGCCAAGAAGGAAGAAATGAAAAACTGTTTTTT
CASSRQEGRNEKLFF
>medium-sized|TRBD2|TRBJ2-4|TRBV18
TGTGCCAGCTCACCGGAAAAGCGGGGGGTATTAGCCAAAAACATTCAGTACTTC
CASSPEKRGVLAKNIQYF
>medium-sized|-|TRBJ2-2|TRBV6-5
TGTGCCAGCAGTGACCTCCCCCCGGGGGTAACCGGGGAGCTGTTTTTT
CASSDLPPGVTGELFF
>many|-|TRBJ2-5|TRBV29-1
TGCAGCGTTGAACCGTACATCGCTAGCCAAGAGACCCAGTACTTC
CSVEPYIASQETQYF
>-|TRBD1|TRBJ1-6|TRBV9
TGTGCCAGCAGCGCACAGGGGGCAAATTCACCCCTCCACTTT
CASSAQGANSPLHF
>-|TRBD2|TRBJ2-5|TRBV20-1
TGCAGTGCTAGAGGAGGACTAGTCCAAGAGACCCAGTACTTC
CSARGGLVQETQYF
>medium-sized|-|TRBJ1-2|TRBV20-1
TGCAGTGCTAGAGCGTCGGACATGGTGGGCTACACCTTC
CSARASDMVGYTF
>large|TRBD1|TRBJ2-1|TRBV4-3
TGCGCCAGCAGCCCGACCACAGGGGCCATGCAGTTCTTC
CASSPTTGAMQFF
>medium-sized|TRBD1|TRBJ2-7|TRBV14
TGTGCCAGCAGCCGCGGTGAGGGGGCAACTTACGAGCAGTACTTC
CASSRGEGATYEQYF
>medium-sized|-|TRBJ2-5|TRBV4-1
TGCGCCAGCAGCCACGTTCATGGGGAGCCGTACCAAGAGACCCAGTACTTC
CASSHVHGEPYQETQYF
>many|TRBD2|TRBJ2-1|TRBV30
TGTGCCTGGAGTGATGGTCTAGCGGGAGGATACAATGAGCAGTTCTTC
CAWSDGLAGGYNEQFF
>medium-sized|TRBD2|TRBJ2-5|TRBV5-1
TGCGCCAGCAGCTATAGACTAGCGGGGTACGAGACCCAGTACTTC
CASSYRLAGYETQYF
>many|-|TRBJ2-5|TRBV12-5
TGTGCTAGTGGTTCCCGACAGACCCAAGAGACCCAGTACTTC
CASGSRQTQETQYF
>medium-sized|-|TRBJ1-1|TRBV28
TGTGCCAGCAGTTTCCCTTCGGGACACACGAACACTGAAGCTTTCTTT
CASSFPSGHTNTEAFF
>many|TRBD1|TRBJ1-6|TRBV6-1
TGTGCCAGCAGGGCCGGACAGGGGGCAAACTCACCCCTCCACTTT
CASRAGQGANSPLHF
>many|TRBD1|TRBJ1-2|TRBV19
TGTGCCAGTGTCGGGACAGGGAACTATGGCTACACCTTC
CASVGTGNYGYTF
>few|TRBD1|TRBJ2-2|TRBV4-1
TGCGCCAGCAGCCACAGTCAGGGGGCGGTCGGGGAGCTGTTTTTT
CASSHSQGAVGELFF
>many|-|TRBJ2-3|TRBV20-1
TGCAGTGCTAGAGATAATACAGATACGCAGTATTTT
CSARDNTDTQYF
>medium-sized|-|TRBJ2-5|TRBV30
TGTGCCTGGAGGTCAGGAGAGACCCAGTACTTC
CAWRSGETQYF
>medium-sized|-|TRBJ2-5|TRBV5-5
TGTGCCAGCAGCTTGGGTTGGCAGTCCCAAGAGACCCAGTACTTC
CASSLGWQSQETQYF
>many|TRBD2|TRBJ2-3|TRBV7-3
TGTGCCAGCAGCTTGGGTAGCGGGGGCACAGATACGCAGTATTTT
CASSLGSGGTDTQYF
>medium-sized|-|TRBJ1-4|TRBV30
TGTGCCTGGAGTGTCGCGGGGGTGCTGTTTTTT
CAWSVAGVLFF
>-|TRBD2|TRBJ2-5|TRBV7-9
TGTGCCAGCAGCCCCCCGAGCGGGAGCTCAGAGGTAGAGACCCAGTACTTC
CASSPPSGSSEVETQYF
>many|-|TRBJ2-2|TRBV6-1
TGTGCCAGCGCCCTCTTGGCACAGAACACCGGGGAGCTGTTTTTT
CASALLAQNTGELFF
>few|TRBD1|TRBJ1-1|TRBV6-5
TGTGCCAGCAGACAATCAGGGGGCACTGAAGCTTTCTTT
CASRQSGGTEAFF
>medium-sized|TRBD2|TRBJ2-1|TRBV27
TGTGCCAGCAGTCAAACTAGCGGGGCCTACAATGAGCAGTTCTTC
CASSQTSGAYNEQFF
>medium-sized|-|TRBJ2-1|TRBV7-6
TGTGCCAGCAGCTTAGTCCCCGGGGCTTACTACAATGAGCAGTTCTTC
CASSLVPGAYYNEQFF
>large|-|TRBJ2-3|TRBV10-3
TGTGCCATCGTTAGAGGGAGATATTTT
CAIVRGRYF
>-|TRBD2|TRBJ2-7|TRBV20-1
TGCAGTGCTAGCCCCCGGGGGGGAGGTTACGAGCAGTACTTC
CSASPRGGGYEQYF
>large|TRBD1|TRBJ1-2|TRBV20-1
TGCAGTGCTCCCGCTATCCTTGGACAGGGGGGAGGCTACACCTTC
CSAPAILGQGGGYTF
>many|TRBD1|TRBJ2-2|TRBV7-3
TGTGCCAGCGCCAGGGGGTCTAACACCGGGGAGCTGTTTTTT
CASARGSNTGELFF
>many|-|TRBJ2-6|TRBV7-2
TGTGCCAGCAGCTTTGGGGGAGGCGCAGGGGCCAACGTCCTGACTTTC
CASSFGGGAGANVLTF
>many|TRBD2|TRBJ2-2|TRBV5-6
TGTGCCAGCAGCTTGGGCAGCGGGAGGCCAAACACCGGGGAGCTGTTTTTT
CASSLGSGRPNTGELFF
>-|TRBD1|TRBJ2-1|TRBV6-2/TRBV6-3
TGTGCCAGCAGGGACACAGGGGCGGACTACAATGAGCAGTTCTTC
CASRDTGADYNEQFF
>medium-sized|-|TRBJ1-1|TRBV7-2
TGTGCCAGCAGCCCCCCGGGGCCTGAAGCTTTCTTT
CASSPPGPEAFF
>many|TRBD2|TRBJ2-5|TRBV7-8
TGTGCCAGCAGCTTAGCGCGAATAGCGGGGGGGATCCCCATAGACCAGTACTTC
CASSLARIAGGIPIDQYF
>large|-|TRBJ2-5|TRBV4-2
TGTGCCAGCAGCCAAGTACTGAATCTTCGGGGCCAAGAGACCCAGTACTTC
CASSQVLNLRGQETQYF
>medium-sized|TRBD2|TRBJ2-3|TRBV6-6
TGTGCCAGCAGTTACTCTACGGGACTAGCGGGACGCACAGATACGCAGTATTTT
CASSYSTGLAGRTDTQYF
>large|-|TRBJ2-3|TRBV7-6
TGTGCCAGCAGCTTAAGGCCTTCTAGCACAGATACGCAGTATTTT
CASSLRPSSTDTQYF
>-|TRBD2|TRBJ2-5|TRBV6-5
TGTGCCAGCAGCCAACCCGGGACTAGAGAAGAGACCCAGTACTTC
CASSQPGTREETQYF
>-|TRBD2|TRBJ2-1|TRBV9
TGTGCCAGCAGCTCGCGGACTAGCGGGTACAATGAGCAGTTCTTC
CASSSRTSGYNEQFF
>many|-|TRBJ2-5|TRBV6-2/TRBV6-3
TGTGCCAGCAGTTACGTGGGTTCGCAAGAGACCCAGTACTTC
CASSYVGSQETQYF
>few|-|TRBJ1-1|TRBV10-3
TGTGCCATCAGTGAGCTCGAGAACACTGAAGCTTTCTTT
CAISELENTEAFF
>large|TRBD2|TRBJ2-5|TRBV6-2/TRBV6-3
TGTGCCAGCACCGATACCCTGACTAGCGGGCAAGAGACCCAGTACTTC
CASTDTLTSGQETQYF
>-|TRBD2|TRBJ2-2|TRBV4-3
TGCGCCAGCAGCACCCGCACTAGCGGGAGAAACACCGGGGAGCTGTTTTTT
CASSTRTSGRNTGELFF
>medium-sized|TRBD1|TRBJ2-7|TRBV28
TGTGCCAGCAGCGGGACAGGGGCCTACGAGCAGTACTTC
CASSGTGAYEQYF
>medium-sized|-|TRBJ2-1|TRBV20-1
TGCAGTGCTGATTACTTCGGGACCCGCGGGGTCAATGAGCAGTTCTTC
CSADYFGTRGVNEQFF
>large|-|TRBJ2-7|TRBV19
TGTGCCAGTAGTATTGAGGGGTCCTACGAGCAGTACTTC
CASSIEGSYEQYF
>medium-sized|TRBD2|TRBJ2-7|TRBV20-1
TGCAGTGCTAGAGGGACTAGCGACGCCCACGAGCAGTACTTC
CSARGTSDAHEQYF
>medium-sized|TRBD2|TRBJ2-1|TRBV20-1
TGCAGTGCTAGCCCCGGGACTACTACCAATGAGCAGTTCTTC
CSASPGTTTNEQFF
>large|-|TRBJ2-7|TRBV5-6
TGTGCCAGCAGCTTGGGTGGAAGCAGCTACGAGCAGTACTTC
CASSLGGSSYEQYF
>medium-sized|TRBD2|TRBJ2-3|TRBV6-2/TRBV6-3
TGTGCCAGCAGGACTAGCGGGAGGGGAGATACGCAGTATTTT
CASRTSGRGDTQYF
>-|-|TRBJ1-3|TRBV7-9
TGTGCCAGCAGCTTAAGTAACGGCTTCTCTGGAAACACCATATATTTT
CASSLSNGFSGNTIYF
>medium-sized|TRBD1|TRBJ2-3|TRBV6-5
TGTGCCAGCAGTTACACCGGGACAGGGCACACAGATACGCAGTATTTT
CASSYTGTGHTDTQYF
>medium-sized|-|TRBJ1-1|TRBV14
TGTGCCAGCAGTCTGGGTAGCACTGAAGCTTTCTTT
CASSLGSTEAFF
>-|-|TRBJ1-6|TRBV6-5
TGTGCCAGCAGTTCCTCGAGGTGGCATAATTCACCCCTCCACTTT
CASSSSRWHNSPLHF